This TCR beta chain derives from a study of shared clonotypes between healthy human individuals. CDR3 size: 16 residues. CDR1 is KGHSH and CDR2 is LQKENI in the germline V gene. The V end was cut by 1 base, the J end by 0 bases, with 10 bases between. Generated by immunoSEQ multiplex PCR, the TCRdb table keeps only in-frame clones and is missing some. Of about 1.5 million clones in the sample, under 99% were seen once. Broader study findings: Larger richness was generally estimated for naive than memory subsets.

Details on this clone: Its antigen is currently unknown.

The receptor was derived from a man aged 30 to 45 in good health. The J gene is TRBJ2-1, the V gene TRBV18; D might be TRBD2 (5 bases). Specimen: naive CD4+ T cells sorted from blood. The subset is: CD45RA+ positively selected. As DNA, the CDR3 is TGTGCCAGCTCACCACTAGCGTTAATCTCCTACAATGAGCAGTTCTTC. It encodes CASSPLALISYNEQFF.